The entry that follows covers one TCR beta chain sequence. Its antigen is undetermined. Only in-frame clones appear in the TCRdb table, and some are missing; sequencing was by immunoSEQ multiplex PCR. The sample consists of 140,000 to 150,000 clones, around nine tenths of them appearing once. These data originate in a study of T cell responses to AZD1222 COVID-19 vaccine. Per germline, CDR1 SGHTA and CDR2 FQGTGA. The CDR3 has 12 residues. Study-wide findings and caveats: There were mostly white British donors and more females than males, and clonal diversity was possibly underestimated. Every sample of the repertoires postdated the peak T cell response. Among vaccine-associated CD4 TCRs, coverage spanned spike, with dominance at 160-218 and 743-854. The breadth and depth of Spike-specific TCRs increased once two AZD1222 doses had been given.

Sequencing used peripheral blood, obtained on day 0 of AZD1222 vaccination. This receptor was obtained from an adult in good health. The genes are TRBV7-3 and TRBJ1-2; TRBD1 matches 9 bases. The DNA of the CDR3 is TGTGCAATAGTGGGAGACAGGGGGACCTACACCTTC. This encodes CAIVGDRGTYTF. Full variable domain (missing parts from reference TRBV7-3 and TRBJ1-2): GAGVSQTPSNKVTEKGKYVELRCDPISGHTALYWYRQSLGQGPEFLIYFQGTGAADDSGLPNDRFFAVRPEGSVSTLKIQRTERGDSAVYLCAIVGDRGTYTFGSGTRLTVV.